A single sample gave rise to the 18 T cell receptor beta chains below, sequenced in a study of cytomegalovirus exposure and HLA in healthy donors. Amplification used 60 Vbeta primers and 13 Jbeta primers. TCRdb's copy holds only in-frame clones and misses some; the assay was immunoSEQ multiplex PCR. Of over 90,000 clones detected, about 70% appear once; the ten largest clones hold 12% to 15%. Material: PBMCs. The source of these receptors is a woman aged 70-85 years in good health and CMV-seropositive.

The chain joins TRBV6-1 to TRBJ2-3; 10 bases agree with TRBD2. With V trimmed by 8 bases and J by 11 bases, 7 bases remained unmatched. The CDR3 has 12 amino acids. Germline V gene lookup returns CDR1 MNHNS and CDR2 SASEGT. The CDR3 region has the DNA TGTGCCAGCGCCCTAGCGGGAGCGGGGCAGTATTTT. This encodes CASALAGAGQYF.

The V and J genes are TRBV7-9 and TRBJ2-2; 7 positions match TRBD1. The germline V gene encodes CDR1 SEHNR and CDR2 FQNEAQ (reference sequence). V trimming: 5 bases; J trimming: 7 bases; junction bases outside the gene matches: 10. CDR3 length equals 15 residues. CDR3 in amino acids: CASSRLRGGNGELFF. Here the CDR3 DNA reads TGTGCCAGCAGCCGACTCCGAGGGGGCAACGGGGAGCTGTTTTTT.

In this sample, this clone turned up a few times. The rearrangement links TRBV10-2 to TRBJ2-7; a possible D gene is TRBD1 (6 bases). The V gene's germline CDR1 is WSHSY and CDR2 SAAADI. This CDR3 spans 11 amino acids. Trimming took 7 bases from V and 5 from J, leaving 9 bases between them. CDR3 DNA sequence: TGCGCCAGCACGGGACAAGACGAGCAGTACTTC. This encodes CASTGQDEQYF.

This chain joins TRBV19 and TRBJ2-2; perhaps TRBD1 as D (5 bases). The CDR3 is 14 residues long. Trimming pared 6 bases from V and 5 bases from J, leaving 13 bases between. CDR1 is LNHDA and CDR2 is SQIVND in the germline V gene (reference sequence). The CDR3 is CASRTQGRTGELFF. The CDR3 region has the DNA TGTGCCAGTAGAACTCAGGGAAGGACCGGGGAGCTGTTTTTT.

The chain is built from TRBV30 and TRBJ2-7; TRBD1 aligns across 8 bases. This CDR3 contains 12 residues. Germline V lookup: CDR1 GTSNPN, CDR2 SVGIG (reference sequence). The V gene end was trimmed by 8 bases and the J gene end by 1 base; junction bases not matched to a gene: 4. The CDR3 coding sequence is TGTGCCGTGGACAGGGAGTCCTACGAGCAGTACTTC. Translated: CAVDRESYEQYF.

This chain joins TRBV5-1 and TRBJ2-7, with D perhaps matching TRBD1 (6 bases). Germline loops: CDR1 SGHRS, CDR2 YFSETQ. V gave up 7 bases and J gave up 0 bases, with 14 bases separating them. The CDR3 spans 14 residues. The CDR3 here is CASSWGQDSYEQYF. Here the CDR3 DNA reads TGCGCCAGCTCCTGGGGGCAGGACTCCTACGAGCAGTACTTC.

The sample holds one count of this clone. The CDR3 sequence: CASKMMGANNEQFF. The CDR3 DNA sequence: TGTGCCAGCAAGATGATGGGGGCTAACAATGAGCAGTTCTTC. V is TRBV27 and J is TRBJ2-1; D perhaps matches TRBD1 (6 bases). Germline CDR1 MNHEY, CDR2 SMNVEV (reference sequence). The CDR3 covers 14 residues. Trimming stripped 7 bases from V and 5 bases from J, with 15 bases between.

The chain links TRBV25-1 to TRBJ2-3; 8 bases are a match to TRBD1. J gave up 6 bases and V 6 bases, and 20 bases lay outside the gene matches. This CDR3 has 18 residues. CDR1 and CDR2 (germline): MGHDK, SYGVNS. The chain's CDR3 is CASSRAPGQGSLADTQYF. The CDR3 DNA sequence: TGTGCCAGCAGCCGCGCTCCAGGACAGGGTTCCCTAGCGGATACGCAGTATTTT.

V gene TRBV4-3 combines with J gene TRBJ1-5, with 9 bases fitting TRBD1. The CDR3 is 17 amino acids. The J segment lost 6 bases and the V segment lost 0 bases, leaving 9 bases of the junction unmatched. CDR1 LGHNA and CDR2 YSLEER come from the germline V gene. CDR3 region: CASSQEPGTGISQPQHF. DNA of the CDR3: TGCGCCAGCAGCCAAGAGCCCGGGACAGGGATTAGTCAGCCCCAGCATTTT.

The gene calls are TRBV5-1 and TRBJ2-7; perhaps TRBD2 as D (5 bases). This CDR3 is 14 amino acids long. Germline values: CDR1 SGHRS, CDR2 YFSETQ. V gave up 0 bases and J gave up 7 bases, with 14 bases separating them. The CDR3 DNA sequence: TGCGCCAGCAGCTTGGACAACGCCGGAGGAGAGCAGTACTTC. Protein sequence: CASSLDNAGGEQYF.

V gene TRBV13 combines with J gene TRBJ2-7, with D possibly TRBD1 on 5 matching bases. Germline loops: CDR1 PRHDT, CDR2 FYEKMQ (reference sequence). V was pared by 1 base and J by 2 bases, with 12 bases between. The CDR3 totals 15 residues. CDR3 nucleotide sequence: TGTGCCAGCAGCTTAGAGGGGTCATTCCCCTACGAGCAGTACTTC. This translates into CASSLEGSFPYEQYF.

The chain employs TRBV19 and TRBJ1-1; 7 nucleotides agree with TRBD1. Trimming at V came to 4 bases and at J to 0 bases, leaving 8 bases not matched to a gene. The V gene's germline CDR1 is LNHDA and CDR2 SQIVND (reference sequence). The CDR3 consists of 16 residues. CDR3 in amino acids: CASSRRTGRLNTEAFF. CDR3 nucleotide sequence: TGTGCCAGTAGTAGACGGACAGGCCGGTTGAACACTGAAGCTTTCTTT.

Only a few counts were recorded for this clone. The chain carries TRBV18 and TRBJ1-3; TRBD1 agrees at 10 bases. This CDR3 region has 14 residues. Germline V CDR1 and CDR2: KGHSH, LQKENI. V was pared by 4 bases and J by 4 bases, with 1 base of the junction left unmatched. The CDR3 bases are TGTGCCAGCTCACGGGACAGGGGAGGAAACACCATATATTTT. Residues: CASSRDRGGNTIYF.

The V call is TRBV27, the J call TRBJ1-3, with 7 nucleotides matching TRBD1. V lost 5 bases and J lost 4; bases outside the gene matches: 11. There are 16 residues in the CDR3. Germline CDR1 MNHEY, CDR2 SMNVEV (reference sequence). As DNA, the CDR3 is TGTGCCAGCAGTACAACCATCCGGGGACAGGGAAACACCATATATTTT. This encodes CASSTTIRGQGNTIYF.

The gene calls are TRBV7-6 and TRBJ2-5; the D gene is possibly TRBD2 (5 bases). This CDR3 has 13 amino acids. Germline values: CDR1 SGHVS, CDR2 FNYEAQ. Trimming took 6 bases from V and 5 from J, leaving 13 bases between them. The CDR3 is CASSRTRGETQYF. Here the CDR3 DNA reads TGTGCCAGCAGTCGAACCAGAGGGGAGACCCAGTACTTC.

The table lists this clone with a few counts. The rearrangement links TRBV4-2 to TRBJ1-1; TRBD1 agrees at 8 bases. There are 15 residues in the CDR3. Per the germline V gene, CDR1 is LGHNA and CDR2 is YNFKEQ. With 5 bases clipped from V and 0 bases from J, the junction kept 5 bases outside the gene matches. CDR3 in DNA: TGTGCCAGCAGCGGGACAGGCCTTATGAACACTGAAGCTTTCTTT. This gives the protein CASSGTGLMNTEAFF.

This rearrangement joins TRBV28 to TRBJ2-5, with D possibly being TRBD2 (6 bases). The CDR3 consists of 15 residues. Germline lookup yields CDR1 MDHEN and CDR2 SYDVKM. V lost 3 bases and J lost 2, with 13 bases in between. The CDR3 region is CASSLGGRLQETQYF. CDR3 in DNA: TGTGCCAGCAGTTTGGGGGGACGGCTACAAGAGACCCAGTACTTC.

The chain carries TRBV19 and TRBJ1-5; 9 bases fit TRBD1. Germline V gives CDR1 LNHDA, CDR2 SQIVND (reference sequence). V lost 10 bases, J lost 2 bases, and 3 bases stayed unmatched. This CDR3 is 13 amino acids long. This CDR3 reads CATRDRGNQPQHF. For the CDR3, the DNA is TGTGCCACCCGGGACAGGGGCAATCAGCCCCAGCATTTT.